The 17 T cell receptor beta chains below come from one sample, sequenced in a study of T cell changes during pregnancy in multiple sclerosis (dated by TCRdb to the late 2010s). Libraries were built with the immunoSEQ multiplex PCR assay. Here the immuneACCESS table is served through TCRdb, limited to in-frame sequences with V and J called. Missing clones are a known gap in these copies; in checked studies unresolved V genes cover under half, and the rest lacks a known reason. The sample has about 85,000 clones on record, approximately 93% of them singletons. The top ten constitute under 3% of the sample. This material consisted of peripheral blood, taken in the first trimester of pregnancy. These receptors were taken from a female donor with multiple sclerosis, enrolled in a pregnancy study.

The chain carries TRBV19 and TRBJ1-5, with D possibly being TRBD1 (5 bases). Trimming took off 3 bases at V and 3 bases at J, with 12 bases between the two ends. Germline V gene data show CDR1 as LNHDA and CDR2 as SQIVND (reference sequence). This CDR3 is built from 15 residues. CDR3 sequence: CASSIGQAPNQPQHF. The CDR3 DNA follows: TGTGCCAGTAGTATCGGACAAGCCCCCAATCAGCCCCAGCATTTT.

The chain carries TRBV10-3 and TRBJ1-3; the D gene is possibly TRBD1 (5 bases). The ends were cut back, 4 bases at V and 2 bases at J, with 18 bases in the middle. Per germline, CDR1 ENHRY and CDR2 SYGVKD. The CDR3 consists of 17 residues. The CDR3 DNA sequence: TGTGCCATCAGTGTGGTGCAGGGCTTAACTGCTGGAAACACCATATATTTT. Encoded protein: CAISVVQGLTAGNTIYF.

The rearrangement uses TRBV6-6 and TRBJ1-2, with D uncertain. The CDR3 has 12 residues. The germline CDR1 and CDR2 sequences are MNHNY and SVGAGI (reference sequence). Trimming took off 6 bases at V and 6 bases at J, with 11 bases between the two ends. The CDR3 nucleotides are TGTGCCAGCAGGCCGGGTACCGATGGCTACACCTTC. It codes for CASRPGTDGYTF.

This chain links TRBV6-4 with TRBJ2-1, with TRBD2 matching 9 bases. Germline-derived CDR1 and CDR2 are MRHNA and SNTAGT. Trimming cost V 2 bases and J 5 bases; bases outside gene matches: 4. CDR3 size: 15 residues. CDR3 region: CASSDVSGGNNEQFF. CDR3 coding DNA: TGTGCCAGCAGTGACGTTAGCGGGGGTAACAATGAGCAGTTCTTC.

V usage is TRBV19 and J usage is TRBJ2-7; 10 nucleotides agree with TRBD1. Germline trimming cut 9 bases from V and 7 bases from J; bases unmatched to any gene: 9. CDR1 and CDR2 from the germline V gene are LNHDA and SQIVND (reference sequence). This CDR3 comprises 13 residues. This CDR3 reads CASKDRGSVEQYF. In nucleotides, the CDR3 is TGTGCCAGCAAGGACAGGGGGTCGGTTGAGCAGTACTTC.

The chain employs TRBV10-3 and TRBJ1-2, with D hard to call. CDR1 and CDR2 from the germline V gene are ENHRY and SYGVKD. The germline V and J ends were trimmed by 7 bases and 1 base, with 13 bases remaining between them. The CDR3 consists of 14 residues. CDR3 amino acids: CAITPQTDNYGYTF. CDR3 nucleotides: TGTGCCATCACCCCACAGACGGATAACTATGGCTACACCTTC.

This rearrangement joins TRBV2 to TRBJ1-4; D gene uncertain. Germline V gives CDR1 SNHLY, CDR2 FYNNEI. Trimming shortened V by 7 bases and J by 2 bases, and 14 bases separated the two germline ends. This CDR3 spans 15 amino acids. The CDR3 spells CASTGISPTNEKLFF. The CDR3 nucleotides are TGTGCCAGCACCGGGATTAGTCCCACTAATGAAAAACTGTTTTTT.

The V call is TRBV4-1, the J call TRBJ1-4; tentative D call: TRBD1 (5 bases). V lost 1 base, J lost 2 bases, and 11 bases lay in between. Per the germline V gene, CDR1 is MGHRA and CDR2 is YSYEKL. The CDR3 length is 16 residues. This chain's CDR3 is CASSQGLRGTNEKLFF. DNA of the CDR3: TGCGCCAGCAGCCAAGGATTACGGGGGACTAATGAAAAACTGTTTTTT.

The chain employs TRBV6-1 and TRBJ1-2; possible D gene TRBD1, 5 bases. Per germline, CDR1 MNHNS and CDR2 SASEGT. The V gene lost 3 bases and the J gene lost 0 bases, with 20 bases spanning the gap. There are 18 residues in the CDR3. The CDR3 protein is CASSDQGYRLAANYGYTF. CDR3 sequence (DNA): TGTGCCAGCAGTGATCAGGGCTATCGACTCGCAGCTAACTATGGCTACACCTTC.

The chain is built from TRBV9 and TRBJ1-4, with 8 nucleotides matching TRBD1. Per germline, CDR1 SGDLS and CDR2 YYNGEE. V shed 3 bases and J 7 bases; nucleotides not matched to a gene: 8. The CDR3 runs to 15 residues. DNA for the CDR3: TGTGCCAGCAGCGGGACAGGGTCAATGGGTGAAAAACTGTTTTTT. Translation: CASSGTGSMGEKLFF.

The rearrangement links TRBV19 to TRBJ1-5; weak D call: TRBD1 (6 bases). This CDR3 contains 16 residues. The V end was cut by 6 bases, the J end by 0 bases, with 15 bases between. Germline V gives CDR1 LNHDA, CDR2 SQIVND (reference sequence). CDR3 DNA: TGTGCCAGTAGCCGGGACAAGTCCGGTAGCAATCAGCCCCAGCATTTT. Its translation is CASSRDKSGSNQPQHF.

The V gene is TRBV28, the J gene TRBJ2-7, with D perhaps TRBD2 (6 bases). The CDR3 length is 15 residues. V lost 3 bases and J 2 bases, leaving 14 bases between the germline ends. Germline CDR1 reads MDHEN; CDR2 reads SYDVKM. CDR3 sequence reads: CASSLLGGATYEQYF. CDR3 nucleotide sequence: TGTGCCAGCAGTTTGCTCGGGGGAGCCACCTACGAGCAGTACTTC.

This clone was picked up one time. This chain links TRBV7-9 with TRBJ2-1, with D maybe TRBD2 (6 bases). V dropped 7 bases and J dropped 5 bases, with 18 bases sitting between them. CDR3 size: 15 residues. Germline assignment: CDR1 SEHNR and CDR2 FQNEAQ (reference sequence). Here the CDR3 reads CASNLLGTFDNEQFF. The CDR3 DNA follows: TGTGCCAGCAACCTTCTCGGGACTTTTGACAATGAGCAGTTCTTC.

This clone was seen once. J is TRBJ1-1 and V is TRBV6-1, with D possibly TRBD1 on 6 matching bases. The CDR3 loop spans 14 amino acids. CDR1 and CDR2 (germline): MNHNS, SASEGT. The germline V and J ends were trimmed by 6 bases and 1 base, with 12 bases remaining between them. Here the CDR3 DNA reads TGTGCCAGCAGCTGGGGACAAGCGAACACTGAAGCTTTCTTT. It specifies CASSWGQANTEAFF.

CDR3 region: CASRGYRGRQNTIYF. CDR3 in DNA: TGTGCCAGCAGAGGATACAGGGGGCGGCAAAACACCATATATTTT. V gene TRBV6-1 combines with J gene TRBJ1-3; 9 bases fit TRBD1. Germline loops: CDR1 MNHNS, CDR2 SASEGT. The CDR3 has 15 residues. The V segment lost 6 bases and the J segment 6 bases; nucleotides outside the gene matches: 9.

The gene calls are TRBV28 and TRBJ1-2; tentatively, D is TRBD1 (6 bases). The CDR3 contains 13 residues. Trimming removed 2 bases at V and 8 bases at J, with 12 bases between. Germline CDR1 is MDHEN and CDR2 is SYDVKM. For the CDR3, the DNA is TGTGCCAGCAGTTTAGCCTCAGGGGTCGGCTACACCTTC. Translation gives CASSLASGVGYTF.

This chain connects TRBV19 to TRBJ1-2, with D possibly being TRBD1 (5 bases). The germline gives CDR1 LNHDA, CDR2 SQIVND (reference sequence). V gave up 4 bases and J gave up 6 bases, with 18 bases separating them. The CDR3 is 15 residues long. This CDR3 is CASSTPNGRANGYTF. The CDR3 nucleotides are TGTGCCAGTAGTACCCCCAATGGCAGGGCGAATGGCTACACCTTC.